A single sample gave rise to the 3 T cell receptor beta chains below, sequenced in a study of blood T cell repertoires in COVID-19. This table comes from immunoSEQ multiplex PCR, and its TCRdb copy is limited to in-frame clones, with some not included. The table includes 210,000 or so clones, more than 70% detected once. The source material was PBMCs or T cells enriched from blood (not recorded which). The receptors shown here come from a middle-aged woman with acute COVID-19.

On this clone itself: The sample holds other DNA sequences that translate to the same CDR3. The chain links TRBV11-2 to TRBJ1-2; 10 bases are a match to TRBD1. Germline-derived CDR1 and CDR2 are SGHAT and FQNNGV. Trimming took 3 bases from V and 5 from J; bases not matched to a gene: 0. The CDR3 runs to 13 residues. This CDR3 is CASSLGQGYGYTF. Here the CDR3 DNA reads TGTGCCAGCAGCTTGGGACAGGGGTATGGCTACACCTTC.

The chain couples TRBV29-1 to TRBJ2-6; a weak D match, TRBD2 (5 bases). The CDR3 has 14 residues. V was pared by 4 bases and J by 2 bases, with 9 bases between. CDR1 SQVTM and CDR2 ANQGSEA come from the germline V gene. The CDR3 coding sequence is TGCAGCGTTGGCGCCGGGGCTGGGGCCAACGTCCTGACTTTC. Residues: CSVGAGAGANVLTF.

The J gene is TRBJ2-2, the V gene TRBV2, with 11 bases fitting TRBD1. V was pared by 7 bases and J by 6 bases, with 7 bases of the junction left unmatched. Germline assignment: CDR1 SNHLY and CDR2 FYNNEI. This CDR3 is built from 15 residues. The CDR3 DNA is TGTGCCAGCAACGACCGGGACAGGGGGTCCGGGGAGCTGTTTTTT. This sequence encodes CASNDRDRGSGELFF. Combining the CDR3 with reference TRBV2 and TRBJ2-2 gives the whole variable domain EPEVTQTPSHQVTQMGQEVILRCVPISNHLYFYWYRQILGQKVEFLVSFYNNEISEKSEIFDDQFSVERPDGSNFTLKIRSTKLEDSAMYFCASNDRDRGSGELFFGEGSRLTVL.